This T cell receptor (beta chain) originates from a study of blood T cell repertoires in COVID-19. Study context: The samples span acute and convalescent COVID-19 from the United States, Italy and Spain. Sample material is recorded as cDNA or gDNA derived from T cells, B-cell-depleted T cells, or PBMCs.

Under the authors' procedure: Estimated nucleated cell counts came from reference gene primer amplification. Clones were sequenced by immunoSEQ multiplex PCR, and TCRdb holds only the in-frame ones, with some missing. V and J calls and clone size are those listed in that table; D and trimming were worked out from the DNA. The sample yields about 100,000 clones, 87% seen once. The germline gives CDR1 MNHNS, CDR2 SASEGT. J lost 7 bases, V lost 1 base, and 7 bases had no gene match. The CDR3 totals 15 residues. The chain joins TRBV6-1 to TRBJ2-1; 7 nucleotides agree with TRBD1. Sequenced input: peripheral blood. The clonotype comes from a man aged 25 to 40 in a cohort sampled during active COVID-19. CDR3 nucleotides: TGTGCCAGCAGTGAAGAGGTAGGGGGCTTGAATGAGCAGTTCTTC. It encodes CASSEEVGGLNEQFF.